This passage covers 5 T cell receptor beta chains from one sample sequenced in a study of response to subunit inactivated influenza vaccine. One entry per CDR3 protein results from TCRdb running MiXCR on the RT-PCR reads. The sample comprises hundreds of thousands of distinct CDR3 sequences, around 13% of which are singletons, and 7.5% to 8% rests with the top ten. This specimen consisted of PBMCs from blood, obtained about 14 days before vaccination. Receptors originate from a man aged 50-60 years who received an inactivated influenza vaccine.

The chain joins TRBV5-1 to TRBJ1-3, with D tentatively TRBD1 (6 bases). Deletions cut 0 bases from V and 4 bases from J, with 11 bases between. CDR3 size: 15 residues. Germline assignment: CDR1 SGHRS and CDR2 YFSETQ. In DNA, the CDR3 is TGCGCCAGCAGCTTGGTTGGGGGCGAGGGAAACACCATATATTTT. Its protein product is CASSLVGGEGNTIYF.

The genes are TRBV6-2 or TRBV6-3 and TRBJ1-1; no clear D gene. V lost 2 bases and J lost 0, with 16 bases in between. Germline V gene sequence: CDR1 MNHEY, CDR2 SVGEGT. The CDR3 is made up of 17 amino acids. CDR3 sequence: CASSYALWVQMNTEAFF. CDR3 in DNA: TGTGCCAGCAGTTACGCTCTGTGGGTACAAATGAACACTGAAGCTTTCTTT.

This clonotype appeared a few times. This chain connects TRBV4-1 to TRBJ2-5; D is perhaps TRBD2 (6 bases). Deletions cut 0 bases from V and 4 bases from J, with 12 bases between. The CDR3 spans 15 residues. The germline V gene has CDR1 MGHRA and CDR2 YSYEKL. The CDR3 loop reads CASSQDRTTLETQYF. As DNA, the CDR3 is TGCGCCAGCAGCCAAGATAGGACTACTTTAGAGACCCAGTACTTC.

There are a few counts of this clonotype. V gene TRBV27 combines with J gene TRBJ2-1, with D unclear. CDR1 and CDR2 (germline): MNHEY, SMNVEV (reference sequence). The CDR3 is 16 residues long. Trimming took off 5 bases at V and 8 bases at J, with 22 bases between the two ends. CDR3 sequence: CASSTGPEFGNDEQFF. The CDR3 nucleotides are TGTGCCAGCAGTACCGGACCGGAGTTTGGTAACGATGAGCAGTTCTTC.

The chain combines TRBV5-1 with TRBJ2-3, with D unresolved. The V gene's germline CDR1 is SGHRS and CDR2 YFSETQ. The CDR3 runs 14 residues. V was cut by 0 bases and J by 3 bases, with 8 bases left in between. CDR3 coding DNA: TGCGCCAGCAGCTTGGCCTACGGAACAGATACGCAGTATTTT. Translating gives CASSLAYGTDTQYF.